These T cell receptor beta chains were read from a single sample in a study of OX40 agonist ivuxolimab in advanced cancers. Method: immunoSEQ multiplex PCR; TCRdb's copy keeps in-frame clones and lacks some. Of 60,000 to 70,000 clones in the sample, 70% to 90% were seen once. Sample: CD4+ or CD8+ T cells sorted from blood, taken in a trial of the OX40 agonist ivuxolimab. The receptor set was obtained from an adult with an advanced solid tumor such as melanoma, head and neck, liver or kidney cancer. The CDR3 runs from the conserved cysteine through the conserved F or W. D genes are given only for firm matches. Only some rows state a clone size, as once, few, many or a class for expanded clones.

d_call	v_call	clone_size	j_call	cdr3_aa	cdr3_nt
-	TRBV6-5	-	TRBJ2-7	CASRPGRTYEQYF	TGTGCCAGCAGACCCGGACGCACCTACGAGCAGTACTTC
TRBD1	TRBV11-1	-	TRBJ2-3	CASSPGLTGKGTDTQYF	TGTGCCAGCAGCCCGGGTTTGACAGGGAAAGGCACAGATACGCAGTATTTT
-	TRBV20-1	-	TRBJ2-1	CSARDITEQFF	TGCAGTGCTAGAGATATAACTGAGCAGTTCTTC
-	TRBV1	-	TRBJ2-7	CTSSQECPSFPYEQYF	TGCACCAGCAGCCAAGAGTGCCCTAGTTTTCCCTACGAGCAGTACTTC
TRBD1	TRBV5-1	-	TRBJ1-1	CASSGSTGLTEAFF	TGCGCCAGCAGCGGGTCGACAGGGCTCACTGAAGCTTTCTTT
-	TRBV27	-	TRBJ2-7	CASSSAQGLFYEQYF	TGTGCCAGCAGTTCGGCGCAGGGTTTATTCTACGAGCAGTACTTC
TRBD1	TRBV28	-	TRBJ1-4	CASSPRTGYIEKLFF	TGTGCCAGCAGTCCTAGGACAGGGTACATCGAAAAACTGTTTTTT
TRBD2	TRBV14	-	TRBJ2-7	CASSQDRGKLAGSYEQYF	TGTGCCAGCAGCCAAGACAGGGGGAAACTAGCGGGCTCCTACGAGCAGTACTTC
-	TRBV6-4	-	TRBJ1-4	CASSDSISNSRGWEKLFF	TGTGCCAGCAGTGACTCGATATCAAACAGTCGGGGCTGGGAAAAACTGTTTTTT
TRBD1	TRBV5-6	-	TRBJ1-5	CASSRDRGNQPQHF	TGTGCCAGCAGCCGAGACAGGGGCAATCAGCCCCAGCATTTT
-	TRBV11-3	-	TRBJ2-1	CASSPETDNEQFF	TGTGCCAGCAGCCCGGAAACGGACAATGAGCAGTTCTTC
TRBD2	TRBV5-1	-	TRBJ2-3	CASSLGLADTDTQYF	TGCGCCAGCAGCCTGGGACTAGCGGACACAGATACGCAGTATTTT
-	TRBV5-1	-	TRBJ2-5	CASSLAGSQETQYF	TGCGCCAGCAGCTTGGCCGGGAGCCAAGAGACCCAGTACTTC
-	TRBV6-5	-	TRBJ1-2	CASSSIQGPGYTF	TGTGCCAGCAGTTCCATCCAGGGGCCCGGCTACACCTTC
-	TRBV30	-	TRBJ2-2	CAWSQMGVELFF	TGTGCCTGGAGTCAGATGGGGGTCGAGCTGTTTTTT
TRBD1	TRBV5-4	once	TRBJ2-1	CASSSGTGNNEQFF	TGTGCCAGCAGCTCGGGGACAGGGAACAATGAGCAGTTCTTC